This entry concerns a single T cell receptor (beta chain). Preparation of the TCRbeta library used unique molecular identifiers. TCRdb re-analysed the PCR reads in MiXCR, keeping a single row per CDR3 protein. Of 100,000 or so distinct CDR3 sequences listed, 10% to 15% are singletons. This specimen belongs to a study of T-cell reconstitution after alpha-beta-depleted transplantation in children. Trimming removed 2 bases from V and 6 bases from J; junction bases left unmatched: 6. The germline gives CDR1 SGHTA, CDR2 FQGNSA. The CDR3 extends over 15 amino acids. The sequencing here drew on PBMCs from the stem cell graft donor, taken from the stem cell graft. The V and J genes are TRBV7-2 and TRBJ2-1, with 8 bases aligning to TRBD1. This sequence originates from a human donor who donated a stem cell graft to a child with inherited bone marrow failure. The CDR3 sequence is CASSLSGGAGNEQFF. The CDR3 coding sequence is TGTGCCAGCAGCTTATCAGGGGGCGCAGGCAATGAGCAGTTCTTC.